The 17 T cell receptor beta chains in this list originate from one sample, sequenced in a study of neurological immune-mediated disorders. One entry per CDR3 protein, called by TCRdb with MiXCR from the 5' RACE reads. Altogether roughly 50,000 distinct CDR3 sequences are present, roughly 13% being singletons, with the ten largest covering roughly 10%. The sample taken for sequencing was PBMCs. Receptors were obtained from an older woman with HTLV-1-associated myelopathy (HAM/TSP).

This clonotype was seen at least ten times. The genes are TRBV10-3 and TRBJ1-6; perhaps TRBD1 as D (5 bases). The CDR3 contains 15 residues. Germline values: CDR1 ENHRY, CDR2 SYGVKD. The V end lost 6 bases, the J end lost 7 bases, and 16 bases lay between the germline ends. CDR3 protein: CAISALGGENSPLHF. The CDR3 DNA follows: TGTGCCATCAGCGCCCTGGGGGGTGAGAATTCACCCCTCCACTTT.

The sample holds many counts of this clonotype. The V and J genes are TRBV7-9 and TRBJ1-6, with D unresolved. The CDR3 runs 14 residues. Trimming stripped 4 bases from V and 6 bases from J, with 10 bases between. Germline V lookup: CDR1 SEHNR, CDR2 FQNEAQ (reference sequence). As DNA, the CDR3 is TGTGCCAGCAGCTCCGGGGAACCTAATTCACCCCTCCACTTT. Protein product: CASSSGEPNSPLHF. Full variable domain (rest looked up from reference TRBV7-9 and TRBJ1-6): DTGVSQNPRHKITKRGQNVTFRCDPISEHNRLYWYRQTLGQGPEFLTYFQNEAQLEKSRLLSDRFSAERPKGSFSTLEIQRTEQGDSAMYLCASSSGEPNSPLHFGNGTRLTVT.

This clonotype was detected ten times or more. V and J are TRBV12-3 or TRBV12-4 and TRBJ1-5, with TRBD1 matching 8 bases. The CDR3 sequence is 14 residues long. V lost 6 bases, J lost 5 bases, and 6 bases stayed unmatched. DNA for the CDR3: TGTGCCAGCAGCCTAGACAGGGGAGATCAGCCCCAGCATTTT. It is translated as CASSLDRGDQPQHF.

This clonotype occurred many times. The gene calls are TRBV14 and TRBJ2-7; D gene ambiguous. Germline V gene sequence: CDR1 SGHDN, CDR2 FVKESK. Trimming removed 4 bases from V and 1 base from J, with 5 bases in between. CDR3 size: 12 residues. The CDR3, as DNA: TGTGCCAGCAGCCTAGTATCCTACGAGCAGTACTTC. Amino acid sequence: CASSLVSYEQYF. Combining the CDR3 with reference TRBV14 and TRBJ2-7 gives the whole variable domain EAGVTQFPSHSVIEKGQTVTLRCDPISGHDNLYWYRRVMGKEIKFLLHFVKESKQDESGMPNNRFLAERTGGTYSTLKVQPAELEDSGVYFCASSLVSYEQYFGPGTRLTVT.

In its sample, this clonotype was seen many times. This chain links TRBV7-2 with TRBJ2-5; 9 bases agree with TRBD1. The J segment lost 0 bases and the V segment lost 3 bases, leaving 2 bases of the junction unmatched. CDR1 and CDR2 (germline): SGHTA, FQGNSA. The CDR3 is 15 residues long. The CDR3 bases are TGTGCCAGCAGCTTGGGGGACAGGGACCAAGAGACCCAGTACTTC. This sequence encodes CASSLGDRDQETQYF.

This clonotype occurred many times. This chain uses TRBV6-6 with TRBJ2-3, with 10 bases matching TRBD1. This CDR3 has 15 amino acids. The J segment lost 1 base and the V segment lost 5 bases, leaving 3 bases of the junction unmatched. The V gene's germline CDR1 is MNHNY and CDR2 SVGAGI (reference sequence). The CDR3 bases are TGTGCCAGCAGTCGACAGGGGGCTGGCACAGATACGCAGTATTTT. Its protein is CASSRQGAGTDTQYF.

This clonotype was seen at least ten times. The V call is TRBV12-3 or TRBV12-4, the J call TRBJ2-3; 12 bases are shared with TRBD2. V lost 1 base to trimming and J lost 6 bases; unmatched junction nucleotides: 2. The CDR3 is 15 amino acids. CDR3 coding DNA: TGTGCCAGCAGTTTAGGGACTAGCGGGATGGATACGCAGTATTTT. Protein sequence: CASSLGTSGMDTQYF.

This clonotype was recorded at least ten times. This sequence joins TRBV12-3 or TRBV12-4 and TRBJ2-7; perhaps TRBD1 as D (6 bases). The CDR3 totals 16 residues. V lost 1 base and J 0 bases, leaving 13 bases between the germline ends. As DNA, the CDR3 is TGTGCCAGCAGTTTAGGGACGGGACACGGCTCCTACGAGCAGTACTTC. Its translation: CASSLGTGHGSYEQYF.

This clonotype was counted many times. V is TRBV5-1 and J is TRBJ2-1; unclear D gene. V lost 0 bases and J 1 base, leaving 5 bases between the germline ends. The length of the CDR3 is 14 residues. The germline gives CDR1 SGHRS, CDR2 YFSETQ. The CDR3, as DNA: TGCGCCAGCAGCTTGGTTGGGTCCTACAATGAGCAGTTCTTC. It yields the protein CASSLVGSYNEQFF.

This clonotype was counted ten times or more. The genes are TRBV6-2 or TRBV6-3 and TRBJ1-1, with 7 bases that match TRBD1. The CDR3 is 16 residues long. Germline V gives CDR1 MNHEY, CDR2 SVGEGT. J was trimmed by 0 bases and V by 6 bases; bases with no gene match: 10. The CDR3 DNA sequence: TGTGCCAGCAGCAAAACAGCAGGGGGGATGAACACTGAAGCTTTCTTT. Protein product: CASSKTAGGMNTEAFF.

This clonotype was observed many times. DNA of the CDR3: TGCAGCGTTGTAGCAGGGGGCGCGGGGGAGCAGTACTTC. Its translation: CSVVAGGAGEQYF. This chain joins TRBV29-1 and TRBJ2-7; 8 nucleotides align to TRBD1. CDR3 length: 13 residues. After removal of 4 bases from V and 7 bases from J, the junction contained 9 bases not matched to a gene. CDR1 and CDR2 (germline): SQVTM, ANQGSEA.

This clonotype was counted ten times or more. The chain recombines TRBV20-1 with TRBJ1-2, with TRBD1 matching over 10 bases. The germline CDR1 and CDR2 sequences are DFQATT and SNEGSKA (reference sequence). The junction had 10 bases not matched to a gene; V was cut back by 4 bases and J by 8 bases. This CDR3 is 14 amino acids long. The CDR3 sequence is CSAKSGTGVGGYTF. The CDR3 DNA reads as TGCAGTGCTAAGTCAGGGACAGGGGTTGGGGGCTACACCTTC.

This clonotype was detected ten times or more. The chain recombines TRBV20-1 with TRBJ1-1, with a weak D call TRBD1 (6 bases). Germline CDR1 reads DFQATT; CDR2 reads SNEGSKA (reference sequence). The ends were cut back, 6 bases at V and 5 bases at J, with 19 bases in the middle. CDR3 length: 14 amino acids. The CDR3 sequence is CSAPHPYRVTEAFF. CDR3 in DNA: TGCAGTGCCCCTCACCCTTACAGGGTTACTGAAGCTTTCTTT.

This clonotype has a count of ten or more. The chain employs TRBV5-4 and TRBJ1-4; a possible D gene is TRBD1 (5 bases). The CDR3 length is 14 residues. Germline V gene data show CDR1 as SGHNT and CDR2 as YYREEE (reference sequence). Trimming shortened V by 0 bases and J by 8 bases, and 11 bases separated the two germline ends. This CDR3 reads CASSLARGDEKLFF. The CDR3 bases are TGTGCCAGCAGCTTGGCTCGGGGGGACGAAAAACTGTTTTTT.

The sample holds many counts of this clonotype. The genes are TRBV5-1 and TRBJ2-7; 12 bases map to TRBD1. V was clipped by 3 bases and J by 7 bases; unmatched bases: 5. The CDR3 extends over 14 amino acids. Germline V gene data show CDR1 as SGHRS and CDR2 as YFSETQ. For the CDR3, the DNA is TGCGCCAGCAGCTCGGGACAGGGGGCTGGGGAGCAGTACTTC. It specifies CASSSGQGAGEQYF.

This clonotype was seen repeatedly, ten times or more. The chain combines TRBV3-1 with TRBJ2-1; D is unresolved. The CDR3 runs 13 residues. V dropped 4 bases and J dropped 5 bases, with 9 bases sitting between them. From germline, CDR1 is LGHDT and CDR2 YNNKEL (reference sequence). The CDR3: CASSPRLHNEQFF. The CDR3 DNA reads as TGTGCCAGCAGCCCACGACTTCACAATGAGCAGTTCTTC.

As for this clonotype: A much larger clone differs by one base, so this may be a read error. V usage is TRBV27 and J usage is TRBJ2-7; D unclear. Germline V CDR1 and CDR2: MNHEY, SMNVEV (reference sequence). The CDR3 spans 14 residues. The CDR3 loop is CARSFVGPGNEQYF. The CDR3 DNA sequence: TGTGCCAGAAGTTTTGTAGGACCCGGAAACGAGCAGTACTTC.